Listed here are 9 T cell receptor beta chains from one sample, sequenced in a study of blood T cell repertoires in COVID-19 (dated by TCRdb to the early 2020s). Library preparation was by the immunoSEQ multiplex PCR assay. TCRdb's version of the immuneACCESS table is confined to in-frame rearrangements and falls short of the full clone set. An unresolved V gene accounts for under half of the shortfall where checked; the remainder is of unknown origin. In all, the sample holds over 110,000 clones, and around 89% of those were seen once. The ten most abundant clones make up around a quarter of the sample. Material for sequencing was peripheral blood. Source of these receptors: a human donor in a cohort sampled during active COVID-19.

Written as DNA, the CDR3 is TGTGCCAGCAGCTTGCATTTAGCGGGGAACACAGATACGCAGTATTTT. The encoded protein is CASSLHLAGNTDTQYF. The chain links TRBV5-4 to TRBJ2-3; TRBD2 aligns across 8 bases. Germline V gene data show CDR1 as SGHNT and CDR2 as YYREEE (reference sequence). The CDR3 contains 16 residues. V gave up 1 base and J gave up 2 bases; unmatched junction bases: 6.

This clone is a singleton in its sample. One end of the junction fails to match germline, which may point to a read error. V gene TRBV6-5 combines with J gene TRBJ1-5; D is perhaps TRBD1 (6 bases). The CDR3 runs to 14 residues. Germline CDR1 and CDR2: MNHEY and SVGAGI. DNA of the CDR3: TGTGCCAGTAGTTTCAGGGGAAGCAATCAGCCCCAGCATTTT. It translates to CASSFRGSNQPQHF.

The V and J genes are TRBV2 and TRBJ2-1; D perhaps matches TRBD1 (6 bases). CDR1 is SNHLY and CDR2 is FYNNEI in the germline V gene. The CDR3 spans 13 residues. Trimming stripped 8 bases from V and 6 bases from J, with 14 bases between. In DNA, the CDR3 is TGTGCCAGCCCTACAGGGCCTCTCAATGAGCAGTTCTTC. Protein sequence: CASPTGPLNEQFF.

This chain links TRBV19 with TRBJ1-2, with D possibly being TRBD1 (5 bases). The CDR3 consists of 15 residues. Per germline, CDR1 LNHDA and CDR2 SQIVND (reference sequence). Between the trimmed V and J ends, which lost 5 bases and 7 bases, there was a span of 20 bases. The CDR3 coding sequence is TGTGCCAGTAGTTCTCGGTGGGACGCGGGGACTGGCTACACCTTC. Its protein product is CASSSRWDAGTGYTF. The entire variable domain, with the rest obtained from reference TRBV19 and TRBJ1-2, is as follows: DGGITQSPKYLFRKEGQNVTLSCEQNLNHDAMYWYRQDPGQGLRLIYYSQIVNDFQKGDIAEGYSVSREKKESFPLTVTSAQKNPTAFYLCASSSRWDAGTGYTFGSGTRLTVV.

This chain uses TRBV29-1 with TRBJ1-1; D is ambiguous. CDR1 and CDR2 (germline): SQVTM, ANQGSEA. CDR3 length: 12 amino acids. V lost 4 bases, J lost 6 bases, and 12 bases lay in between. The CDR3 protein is CSVGGYSAEAFF. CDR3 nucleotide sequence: TGCAGCGTTGGAGGGTATTCGGCTGAAGCTTTCTTT.

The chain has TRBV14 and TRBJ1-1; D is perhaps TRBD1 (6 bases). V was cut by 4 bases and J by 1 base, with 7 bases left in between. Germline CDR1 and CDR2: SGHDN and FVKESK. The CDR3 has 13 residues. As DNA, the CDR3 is TGTGCCAGCAGCCTAGGGGGGAACACTGAAGCTTTCTTT. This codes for CASSLGGNTEAFF.

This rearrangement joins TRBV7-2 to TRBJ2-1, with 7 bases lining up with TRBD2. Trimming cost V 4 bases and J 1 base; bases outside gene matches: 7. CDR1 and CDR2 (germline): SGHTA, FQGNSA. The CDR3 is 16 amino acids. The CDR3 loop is CASSSHSGGSYNEQFF. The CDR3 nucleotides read TGTGCCAGCAGCTCGCACTCGGGGGGATCCTACAATGAGCAGTTCTTC. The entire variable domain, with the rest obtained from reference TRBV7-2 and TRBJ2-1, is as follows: GAGVSQSPSNKVTEKGKDVELRCDPISGHTALYWYRQSLGQGLEFLIYFQGNSAPDKSGLPSDRFSAERTGGSVSTLTIQRTQQEDSAVYLCASSSHSGGSYNEQFFGPGTRLTVL.

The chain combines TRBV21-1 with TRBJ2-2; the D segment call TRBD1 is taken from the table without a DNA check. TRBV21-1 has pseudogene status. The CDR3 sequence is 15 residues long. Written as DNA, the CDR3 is TGTGCCAGCAGCAAAGAAAAGGGGGCGGACGGGGAGCTGTTTTTT. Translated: CASSKEKGADGELFF.

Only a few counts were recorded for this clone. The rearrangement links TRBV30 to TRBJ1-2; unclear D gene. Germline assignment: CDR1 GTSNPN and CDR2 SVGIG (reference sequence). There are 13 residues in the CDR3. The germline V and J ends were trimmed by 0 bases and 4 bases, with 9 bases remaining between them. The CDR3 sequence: CAWSVYTFYGYTF. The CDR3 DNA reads TGTGCCTGGAGTGTGTACACATTCTATGGCTACACCTTC.